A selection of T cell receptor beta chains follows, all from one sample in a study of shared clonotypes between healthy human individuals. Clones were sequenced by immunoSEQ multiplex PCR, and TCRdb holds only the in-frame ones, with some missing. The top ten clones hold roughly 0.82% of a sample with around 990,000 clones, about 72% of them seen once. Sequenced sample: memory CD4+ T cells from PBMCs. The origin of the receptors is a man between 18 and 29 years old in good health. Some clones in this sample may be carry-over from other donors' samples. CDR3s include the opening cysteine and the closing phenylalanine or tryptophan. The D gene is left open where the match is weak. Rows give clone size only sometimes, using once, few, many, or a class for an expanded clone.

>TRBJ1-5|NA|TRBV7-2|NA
CASSLVYWQGSNQPQHF
TGTGCCAGCAGCTTAGTCTATTGGCAGGGGAGCAATCAGCCCCAGCATTTT
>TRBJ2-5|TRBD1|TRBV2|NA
CASSENRGTETQYF
TGTGCCAGCAGCGAAAACAGGGGTACAGAGACCCAGTACTTC
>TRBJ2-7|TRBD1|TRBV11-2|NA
CASSFGQGYEQYF
TGTGCCAGCAGCTTCGGACAGGGCTACGAGCAGTACTTC
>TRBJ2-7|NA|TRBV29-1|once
CSVELASYEQYF
TGCAGCGTTGAACTGGCCTCCTACGAGCAGTACTTC
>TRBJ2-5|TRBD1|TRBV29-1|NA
CSARDSSQETQYF
TGCAGCGCCCGGGACAGCTCCCAAGAGACCCAGTACTTC
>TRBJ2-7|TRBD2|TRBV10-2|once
CASQLAGGFYEQYF
TGCGCCAGTCAACTAGCGGGAGGGTTCTACGAGCAGTACTTC
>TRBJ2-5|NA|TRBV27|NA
CASSHRLPRQDRTQYF
TGTGCCAGCAGCCATAGACTTCCACGGCAAGATCGGACCCAGTACTTC
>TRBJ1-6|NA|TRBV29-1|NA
CSVAAGMNSPLHF
TGCAGCGTTGCTGCGGGGATGAATTCACCCCTCCACTTT
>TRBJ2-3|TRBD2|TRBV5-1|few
CASSLAGGPGTDTQYF
TGCGCCAGCAGCTTGGCGGGAGGGCCAGGAACAGATACGCAGTATTTT
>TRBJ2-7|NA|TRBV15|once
CATSEGPREQYF
TGTGCCACCAGCGAAGGACCTAGGGAGCAGTACTTC
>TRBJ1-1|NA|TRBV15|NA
CATSRDLTAGTEAFF
TGTGCCACCAGCAGAGATCTGACCGCGGGGACTGAAGCTTTCTTT
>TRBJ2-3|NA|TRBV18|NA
CASSSGHEGDTQYF
TGTGCCAGCTCATCGGGACACGAGGGAGATACGCAGTATTTT
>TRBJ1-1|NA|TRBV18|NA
CASSQPEGIAEAFF
TGTGCCAGCTCACAGCCGGAGGGGATCGCTGAAGCTTTCTTT
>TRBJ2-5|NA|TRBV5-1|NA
CASSPEQGRGTQYF
TGCGCCAGCAGCCCCGAGCAGGGACGGGGGACCCAGTACTTC
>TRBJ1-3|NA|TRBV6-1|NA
CASSEGPSFSGNTIYF
TGTGCCAGCAGTGAAGGCCCGTCCTTCTCTGGAAACACCATATATTTT
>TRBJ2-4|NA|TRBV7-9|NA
CASSFWGLENIQYF
TGTGCCAGCAGCTTTTGGGGGCTGGAAAACATTCAGTACTTC
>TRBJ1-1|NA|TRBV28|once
CASSLRQFGGNTEAFF
TGTGCCAGCAGTTTGCGTCAGTTCGGTGGGAACACTGAAGCTTTCTTT